This entry lists 24 T cell receptor beta chains sequenced from one sample in a study of T-cell memory formation after mild COVID-19. TCRdb independently ran MiXCR on the 5' RACE reads; one entry per CDR3 protein. The sample carries tens of thousands of distinct CDR3 sequences, about 6.7% recorded once. Input material: PBMCs or a T cell subset sorted from them (not recorded which). The receptors originated from an adult who had mild COVID-19 (a few samples of this study predate the infection). Cell type and time point are not known.

This clonotype was counted between two and nine times. The chain carries TRBV27 and TRBJ1-5; D not resolved. Germline V CDR1 and CDR2: MNHEY, SMNVEV (reference sequence). Trimming left V 5 bases short and J 11 bases short, with 16 bases between. The CDR3 is 13 residues long. CDR3 amino acids: CASSPSPSSSQHF. CDR3 coding DNA: TGTGCCAGCAGTCCCTCCCCCTCGAGTTCCCAGCATTTT.

This clonotype has at least ten counts. The chain joins TRBV5-1 to TRBJ2-2, with TRBD2 as a possible D gene (6 bases). Trimming pared 3 bases from V and 0 bases from J, leaving 27 bases between. The CDR3 runs to 21 residues. In germline, CDR1 is SGHRS, CDR2 YFSETQ. Written as DNA, the CDR3 is TGCGCCAGCAGCTCGACACGTTCGGGGGTATTGGGTATCTCGAACACCGGGGAGCTGTTTTTT. Protein sequence: CASSSTRSGVLGISNTGELFF.

This chain links TRBV7-2 with TRBJ1-3, with a possible D match to TRBD1 (5 bases). The CDR3 is 16 amino acids. The germline V gene encodes CDR1 SGHTA and CDR2 FQGNSA. V was shortened by 2 bases and J by 0 bases, with 11 bases between the two germline ends. The DNA for the CDR3 is TGTGCCAGCAGCTTAAGGGGCCGGTACTCTGGAAACACCATATATTTT. As protein: CASSLRGRYSGNTIYF.

J is TRBJ2-7 and V is TRBV2; 9 bases match TRBD2. CDR3 length equals 15 residues. The V and J ends lost 3 bases and 2 bases, in that order; junction bases with no gene match: 5. CDR1 SNHLY and CDR2 FYNNEI come from the germline V gene. CDR3 nucleotide sequence: TGTGCCAGCAGTGACCTGGGACTAGCTACCTACGAGCAGTACTTC. Its protein is CASSDLGLATYEQYF.

This clonotype was detected many times. The genes are TRBV7-8 and TRBJ2-2, with 10 nucleotides matching TRBD1. V gave up 1 base and J gave up 5 bases; unmatched junction bases: 4. This CDR3 spans 16 amino acids. Germline V lookup: CDR1 SGHVS, CDR2 FQNEAQ. DNA for the CDR3: TGTGCCAGCAGCTTAGGGACAGGGGGGTCAACCGGGGAGCTGTTTTTT. It specifies CASSLGTGGSTGELFF.

In this sample, this clonotype turned up many times. The chain employs TRBV7-8 and TRBJ2-2; the D is unclear. Germline V gives CDR1 SGHVS, CDR2 FQNEAQ. CDR3 length: 15 amino acids. Deletions cut 0 bases from V and 0 bases from J, with 5 bases between. The CDR3 nucleotides are TGTGCCAGCAGCTTAGCTACAGCGAACACCGGGGAGCTGTTTTTT. Translated: CASSLATANTGELFF.

The chain combines TRBV7-9 with TRBJ1-1, with unresolved D. The V end was cut by 0 bases, the J end by 7 bases, with 9 bases between. Germline V gives CDR1 SEHNR, CDR2 FQNEAQ (reference sequence). The CDR3 length is 13 residues. The CDR3, as DNA: TGTGCCAGCAGCTTAGCGAACAGAGATGAAGCTTTCTTT. Its protein product is CASSLANRDEAFF. The full variable domain, with the rest looked up from reference TRBV7-9 and TRBJ1-1, is DTGVSQNPRHKITKRGQNVTFRCDPISEHNRLYWYRQTLGQGPEFLTYFQNEAQLEKSRLLSDRFSAERPKGSFSTLEIQRTEQGDSAMYLCASSLANRDEAFFGQGTRLTVV.

This clonotype showed up just a few times. The V gene is TRBV11-2, the J gene TRBJ2-1; 11 bases line up with TRBD2. This CDR3 has 15 residues. CDR1 is SGHAT and CDR2 is FQNNGV in the germline V gene. V was clipped by 0 bases and J by 7 bases; unmatched bases: 2. CDR3: CASSLEPSGGNEQFF. The CDR3 region has the DNA TGTGCCAGCAGCTTAGAGCCTAGCGGGGGGAATGAGCAGTTCTTC.

This clonotype occurred a few times. The rearrangement links TRBV9 to TRBJ2-4; D may be TRBD2 (5 bases). From germline, CDR1 is SGDLS and CDR2 YYNGEE. The CDR3 is 18 amino acids. The V and J ends lost 0 bases and 1 base respectively, with 17 bases between them. The CDR3 DNA reads TGTGCCAGCAGCGTAGTTAGCGATGGGCCTGGGGCCAAAAACATTCAGTACTTC. Protein sequence: CASSVVSDGPGAKNIQYF.

This clonotype was observed a handful of times. The V gene is TRBV5-1, the J gene TRBJ1-6, with D possibly TRBD1 on 6 matching bases. The germline CDR1 and CDR2 sequences are SGHRS and YFSETQ. V lost 4 bases and J 10 bases, leaving 15 bases between the germline ends. CDR3 length: 14 residues. As DNA, the CDR3 is TGCGCCAGCAGCGGGGGCCAGGGCAGATCACCCCTCCACTTT. Its protein is CASSGGQGRSPLHF.

The table lists this clonotype with many counts. V gene TRBV6-1 combines with J gene TRBJ2-6; no definite D call. The CDR3 is 13 amino acids. CDR1 is MNHNS and CDR2 is SASEGT in the germline V gene. Trimming cost V 6 bases and J 0 bases, with 3 bases left between them. The chain's CDR3 is CASSYSGANVLTF. Here the CDR3 DNA reads TGTGCCAGCAGCTACTCTGGGGCCAACGTCCTGACTTTC.

This clonotype appeared a few times. J is TRBJ2-5 and V is TRBV5-4; D gene unclear. V was trimmed by 4 bases and J by 3 bases, leaving 7 bases between them. Germline CDR1 is SGHNT and CDR2 is YYREEE (reference sequence). This CDR3 has 12 amino acids. CDR3 bases: TGTGCCAGCAGCCCCAAAGAAGAGACCCAGTACTTC. Its translation is CASSPKEETQYF.

This clonotype was seen a few times. V and J are TRBV11-2 and TRBJ2-6; D not certain. Germline assignment: CDR1 SGHAT and CDR2 FQNNGV. V gave up 5 bases and J gave up 0 bases, with 5 bases separating them. The CDR3 runs to 14 residues. CDR3 DNA: TGTGCCAGCAGCGGAGACTCTGGGGCCAACGTCCTGACTTTC. This sequence encodes CASSGDSGANVLTF.

CDR3 sequence: CASSQELGQGDYGYTF. The DNA for the CDR3 is TGCGCCAGCAGCCAAGAATTAGGACAGGGGGACTATGGCTACACCTTC. V usage is TRBV4-3 and J usage is TRBJ1-2; the match to TRBD1 covers 10 bases. Germline V gene data show CDR1 as LGHNA and CDR2 as YSLEER. The CDR3 has 16 amino acids. The V and J ends lost 0 bases and 3 bases, in that order; junction bases with no gene match: 4.

This clonotype was detected ten times or more. This chain uses TRBV20-1 with TRBJ2-5; D is possibly TRBD2 (6 bases). Germline V gene sequence: CDR1 DFQATT, CDR2 SNEGSKA (reference sequence). CDR3 length equals 14 residues. Trimming left V 0 bases short and J 5 bases short, with 13 bases between. For the CDR3, the DNA is TGCAGTGCTAGAGACGGGGGTCTTTGGGAGACCCAGTACTTC. It specifies CSARDGGLWETQYF.

There are a few counts of this clonotype. The chain links TRBV12-3 or TRBV12-4 to TRBJ2-1, with D tentatively TRBD2 (6 bases). This CDR3 spans 12 amino acids. The V end was cut by 5 bases, the J end by 4 bases, with 6 bases between. CDR3 sequence: CASSREYNEQFF. In DNA form, the CDR3 reads TGTGCCAGCAGTCGGGAGTACAATGAGCAGTTCTTC.

This clonotype has ten or more counts. This chain links TRBV7-9 with TRBJ2-7, with 8 bases that match TRBD1. The CDR3 is made up of 12 amino acids. Germline CDR1 and CDR2: SEHNR and FQNEAQ (reference sequence). J gave up 10 bases and V 1 base, and 3 bases lay outside the gene matches. CDR3 protein: CASSLGTGHQYF. DNA for the CDR3: TGTGCCAGCAGCTTAGGGACAGGGCATCAGTACTTC.

As for this clonotype: This may be a read error: a much more frequent sequence differs by one nucleotide. The rearrangement joins TRBV5-5 to TRBJ2-2, with 7 bases aligning to TRBD1. This CDR3 has 16 residues. V lost 2 bases and J lost 6; bases outside the gene matches: 10. The V gene's germline CDR1 is SGHKS and CDR2 YYEKEE (reference sequence). CDR3 loop: CASSFTTGVVAGELFF. The CDR3 DNA sequence: TGTGCCAGCAGCTTTACCACAGGGGTAGTGGCCGGGGAGCTGTTTTTT.

This clonotype has at least ten counts. CDR3 in amino acids: CATSDQDTDTQYF. CDR3 in DNA: TGTGCCACCAGTGATCAGGATACAGATACGCAGTATTTT. J is TRBJ2-3 and V is TRBV24-1, with D unclear. The V gene lost 3 bases and the J gene lost 3 bases, with 6 bases spanning the gap. CDR1 is KGHDR and CDR2 is SFDVKD in the germline V gene. The CDR3 runs to 13 residues.

Ten or more counts support this clonotype. The CDR3 nucleotides are TGTGCCAGCAGGGCTGGGGCCCGCAACACCGGGGAGCTGTTTTTT. This codes for CASRAGARNTGELFF. The rearrangement joins TRBV7-3 to TRBJ2-2; D possibly corresponds to TRBD1 (5 bases). This CDR3 comprises 15 residues. Germline assignment: CDR1 SGHTA and CDR2 FQGTGA. Trimming removed 6 bases at V and 2 bases at J, with 13 bases between.

The chain is built from TRBV19 and TRBJ2-1; the D gene is possibly TRBD2 (6 bases). The CDR3 is 14 amino acids. Trimming shortened V by 3 bases and J by 9 bases, and 15 bases separated the two germline ends. Germline loops: CDR1 LNHDA, CDR2 SQIVND (reference sequence). The CDR3 DNA sequence: TGTGCCAGTAGTATCTGGGGGAGGATCAGTGAGCAGTTCTTC. It yields the protein CASSIWGRISEQFF.

This clonotype was counted many times. The CDR3 bases are TGTGCCAGCAGCCCCCAAGCGGGGGGGAACGGGGAGCTGTTTTTT. Protein: CASSPQAGGNGELFF. V gene TRBV27 combines with J gene TRBJ2-2, with TRBD2 matching 10 bases. This CDR3 is 15 amino acids long. Germline-derived CDR1 and CDR2 are MNHEY and SMNVEV (reference sequence). J lost 7 bases, V lost 6 bases, and 8 bases had no gene match.

This clonotype was recorded a few times. This chain uses TRBV29-1 with TRBJ2-7, with 7 bases fitting TRBD2. The CDR3 covers 16 residues. The germline V gene encodes CDR1 SQVTM and CDR2 ANQGSEA. V lost 0 bases to trimming and J lost 2 bases; unmatched junction nucleotides: 10. CDR3 sequence (DNA): TGCAGCGTTGAAGATGACTCATTCCGGGGGGCCTACGAGCAGTACTTC. Its protein product is CSVEDDSFRGAYEQYF.

The genes are TRBV7-6 and TRBJ2-7; D is possibly TRBD1 (5 bases). The CDR3 loop spans 15 amino acids. Looked up from germline, CDR1 is SGHVS and CDR2 is FNYEAQ. V lost 5 bases, J lost 0 bases, and 14 bases lay in between. The CDR3 DNA sequence: TGTGCCAGCAGCCCCCGACAGTGGAGCTCCTACGAGCAGTACTTC. This encodes CASSPRQWSSYEQYF.